The rows below give T cell receptor beta chains drawn from one sample of a study of radiation and T cells in renal cell carcinoma. Measured with immunoSEQ multiplex PCR; TCRdb has only the in-frame clones, and not every one. This table holds 90,000 to 100,000 clones, 70% to 90% found once. Specimen: blood, collected from a patient whose treatment included radiotherapy and nephrectomy. All receptors derive from a man over 45 with renal cell carcinoma. CDR3s include the opening cysteine and the closing phenylalanine or tryptophan. D genes are given only for firm matches. A clone size is listed for some rows: how often the clone was seen (once, few, many), or a class if it is expanded.

abundance,j_gene,d_gene,v_gene,CDR3nt,CDR3aa
NA,TRBJ2-7,TRBD2,TRBV7-2,TGTGCCAGCAGCTTTAGCGGGGGGGGCTACGAGCAGTACTTC,CASSFSGGGYEQYF
NA,TRBJ2-2,NA,TRBV7-3,TGTGCCAGCAGCTTAACGGCGGTCGCGAACACCGGGGAGCTGTTTTTT,CASSLTAVANTGELFF
NA,TRBJ1-5,NA,TRBV6-5,TGTGCCAGCAGTTGGTCAGGGGCCAGAAATCAGCCCCAGCATTTT,CASSWSGARNQPQHF
NA,TRBJ2-3,TRBD2,TRBV7-7,TGTGCTAGCAGCGCGGGACTAGCGGGCCCCACAGATACGCAGTATTTT,CASSAGLAGPTDTQYF
few,TRBJ1-2,NA,TRBV30,TGTGCCTGGAGGGCGCTTGGGGGGGTCGTTGGCTACACCTTC,CAWRALGGVVGYTF
NA,TRBJ2-2,NA,TRBV5-1,TGCGCCAGCAGCACCGCCGGGGTCGCGAACACCGGGGAGCTGTTTTTT,CASSTAGVANTGELFF
NA,TRBJ2-7,TRBD1,TRBV5-1,TGCGCCAGCAGCTTGGCACTCACCGGGACAGAGAGCTACGAGCAGTACTTC,CASSLALTGTESYEQYF
NA,TRBJ1-3,NA,TRBV9,TGTGCCAGCAGCGCCCATTCAGACATTCCTGGAAACACCATATATTTT,CASSAHSDIPGNTIYF
NA,TRBJ2-2,TRBD2,TRBV4-3,TGCGCCAGCAGTCGAGAGACGTTAGCGGGGGAGGGGGCCGGGGAGCTGTTTTTT,CASSRETLAGEGAGELFF
NA,TRBJ1-1,NA,TRBV28,TGTGCCACCACCGGGGGGGTCATGAACACTGAAGCTTTCTTT,CATTGGVMNTEAFF
NA,TRBJ2-5,NA,TRBV2,TGTGCCAGCAATCGGGACATGCGGAGAGAGACCCAGTACTTC,CASNRDMRRETQYF
NA,TRBJ2-1,TRBD1,TRBV5-4,TGTGCCAGCGGGACAGGGAGCCACAATGAGCAGTTCTTC,CASGTGSHNEQFF
NA,TRBJ2-5,NA,TRBV6-1,TGTGCCAGCAGTGAGGTAGCGTCCCTTGGGGCCCAGTACTTC,CASSEVASLGAQYF
NA,TRBJ2-3,TRBD1,TRBV19,TGTGCCAGTAGTATGACCCGGGACAGATACACAGATACGCAGTATTTT,CASSMTRDRYTDTQYF
NA,TRBJ2-2,NA,TRBV18,TGTGCCAGCTCACCTCCTGCAACCGGGGAGCTGTTTTTT,CASSPPATGELFF
NA,TRBJ2-5,TRBD2,TRBV7-7,TGTGCTAGCAGCCGTGCGGGGGTTGGGGAGACCCAGTACTTC,CASSRAGVGETQYF
NA,TRBJ1-1,NA,TRBV2,TGTGCCAGCAGTGAAGAGGGGAGGACTGAAGCTTTCTTT,CASSEEGRTEAFF
NA,TRBJ2-7,TRBD1,TRBV7-3,TGTGCCAGCAGTCCGACAGGGGGCGTCTACGAGCAGTACTTC,CASSPTGGVYEQYF
NA,TRBJ1-2,NA,TRBV5-4,TGTGCCAGCAGCTTGGCTCCCCCCGCCAACGGAGGCTACACCTTC,CASSLAPPANGGYTF
NA,TRBJ1-3,NA,TRBV28,TGTGCCAGCGGCCGGGGTAACGGTGGAAACACCATATATTTT,CASGRGNGGNTIYF
NA,TRBJ2-2,NA,TRBV4-1,TGCGCCAGCAGCCAGGGCCGGGGGGCCAGCGACACCGGGGAGCTGTTTTTT,CASSQGRGASDTGELFF
NA,TRBJ1-2,TRBD1,TRBV7-2,TGTGCCAGCAGCTCGCTGGACAGGGGGTCCTTTGGCTACACCTTC,CASSSLDRGSFGYTF
NA,TRBJ2-3,NA,TRBV19,TGTGCCAGTAGTATAGAACGGGACGTTTCAGATACGCAGTATTTT,CASSIERDVSDTQYF
NA,TRBJ2-7,NA,TRBV10-2,TGCGCCAGCAGTTTAGAAAGCGAGCCAATGTCCTACGAGCAGTACTTC,CASSLESEPMSYEQYF
NA,TRBJ1-5,NA,TRBV5-5,TGTGCCAGCAGCTTGGGTGAGATTCACCAGCCCCAGCATTTT,CASSLGEIHQPQHF
NA,TRBJ2-2,TRBD2,TRBV4-2,TGTGCCAGCAGCAACGAGCGGGAGGTTGGCACCGGGGAGCTGTTTTTT,CASSNEREVGTGELFF
NA,TRBJ2-7,TRBD1,TRBV4-1,TGCGCCAGCAGCCCCGGGACAGGGGTAACGGGGGAGCAGTACTTC,CASSPGTGVTGEQYF
NA,TRBJ2-7,TRBD2,TRBV7-2,TGTGCCAGCAGCTCCGAGCGGGGGGGAATATACGAGCAGTACTTC,CASSSERGGIYEQYF
NA,TRBJ2-5,TRBD1,TRBV18,TGTGCCAGCTCACCACTTGAAGGGGGCTTGGCAGAGACCCAGTACTTC,CASSPLEGGLAETQYF
NA,TRBJ2-7,TRBD1,TRBV27,TGTGCCAGCAGTTCGATTGACAGGGGCTACTACGAGCAGTACTTC,CASSSIDRGYYEQYF
NA,TRBJ2-7,NA,TRBV7-9,TGTGCCAGCAGCCCAGACACCCTTACAGGGGAGGGATGCGAGCAGTACTTC,CASSPDTLTGEGCEQYF
few,TRBJ1-2,TRBD1,TRBV30,TGTGCCTGGAGTGGGACAGGGGGTGGTTATGGCTACACCTTC,CAWSGTGGGYGYTF
NA,TRBJ1-2,TRBD1,TRBV4-2,TGTGCCAGCAGCCAAGAGACAGGGCCCTACTATGGCTACACCTTC,CASSQETGPYYGYTF
NA,TRBJ1-2,NA,TRBV12-5,TGTGCTAGTGGCCCAGGGTCATTTTATTATGGCTACACCTTC,CASGPGSFYYGYTF
once,TRBJ2-5,NA,TRBV6-1,TGTGCCAGCACCTTGGGGGACTACCAAGAGACCCAGTACTTC,CASTLGDYQETQYF
NA,TRBJ2-3,NA,TRBV20-1,TGCAGTGCTCTGGCCACAGATACGCAGTATTTT,CSALATDTQYF
NA,TRBJ2-5,NA,TRBV5-1,TGCGCCAGCAGCTTGATAGGAGGGGCCGCGGGGGAGACCCAGTACTTC,CASSLIGGAAGETQYF
NA,TRBJ1-2,NA,TRBV7-2,TGTGCCAGCAGCTTAGCCCAGGGCATCTATGGCTACACCTTC,CASSLAQGIYGYTF
NA,TRBJ2-7,NA,TRBV7-2,TGTGCCAGCAGCTTCAACGTACGACCTTACGAGCAGTACTTC,CASSFNVRPYEQYF
once,TRBJ2-3,NA,TRBV7-2,TGTGCCAGCAGCGTACAGGGAATTGGCACAGATACGCAGTATTTT,CASSVQGIGTDTQYF
NA,TRBJ2-2,TRBD2,TRBV7-2,TGTGCCAGCAGCCCCGGGACTAGGAGAGGGGAGCTGTTTTTT,CASSPGTRRGELFF
NA,TRBJ2-3,TRBD2,TRBV6-5,TGTGCCAGCAGGGGACTAGCGGGAGGAGATACGCAGTATTTT,CASRGLAGGDTQYF
NA,TRBJ1-4,NA,TRBV9,TGTGCCAGCTCCAGTGGAGGGGAAAAACTGTTTTTT,CASSSGGEKLFF
few,TRBJ2-1,TRBD1,TRBV6-1,TGTGCCAGCAGTGAGACAGGGTATGAGCAGTTCTTC,CASSETGYEQFF
NA,TRBJ2-2,NA,TRBV6-5,TGTGCCAGCAGTTACGTCACCGGGGAGCTGTTTTTT,CASSYVTGELFF